This T cell receptor (beta chain) was documented in a study of cytotoxic CD8 clonotypes in ibrutinib-treated CLL. Per the germline V gene, CDR1 is SNHLY and CDR2 is FYNNEI. V shed 6 bases and J 2 bases; nucleotides not matched to a gene: 5. The CDR3 has 16 amino acids. Assay: immunoSEQ multiplex PCR; the TCRdb copy retains only in-frame clones and omits some. The sample consists of about 40,000 clones, 70% of them appearing once. This clonotype was sampled from a human donor with chronic lymphocytic leukemia. Sequencing was performed on PBMCs, taken at disease progression, from a patient treated with ibrutinib. The chain uses TRBV2 and TRBJ2-7, with TRBD2 matching 15 bases. The DNA of the CDR3 is TGTGCCAGCAGGCGAGGACTAGCGGGAGGGACCTACGAGCAGTACTTC. Residues: CASRRGLAGGTYEQYF.